The 13 T cell receptor beta chains below come from one sample, sequenced in a study of blood T cell repertoires in COVID-19. Using immunoSEQ multiplex PCR, the repertoire was profiled, and TCRdb retains in-frame clones only, with some absent. In the table there are hundreds of thousands of clones, more than 70% of which are singletons. Source material: PBMCs or T cells enriched from blood (not recorded which). Every receptor here comes from a woman in her fifties or sixties who had recovered from COVID-19.

This chain joins TRBV5-1 and TRBJ2-5, with 10 bases aligning to TRBD1. The trim removed 0 bases at V and 5 bases at J, leaving 4 bases unmatched. Per germline, CDR1 SGHRS and CDR2 YFSETQ. The CDR3 runs 15 residues. The CDR3 DNA is TGCGCCAGCAGCTTGGGTGACAGGGGGCCCGAGACCCAGTACTTC. Translation gives CASSLGDRGPETQYF.

The V gene is TRBV27, the J gene TRBJ2-5; D is perhaps TRBD1 (5 bases). Germline V gene data show CDR1 as MNHEY and CDR2 as SMNVEV (reference sequence). This CDR3 comprises 15 residues. The ends were cut back, 0 bases at V and 2 bases at J, with 10 bases in the middle. The CDR3, as DNA: TGTGCCAGCAGTTTATCTCCCCGACAGCAAGAGACCCAGTACTTC. Protein product: CASSLSPRQQETQYF.

The chain uses TRBV30 and TRBJ1-2; TRBD1 matches 9 bases. This CDR3 has 14 amino acids. Germline trimming cut 3 bases from V and 8 bases from J; bases unmatched to any gene: 10. CDR1 and CDR2 from the germline V gene are GTSNPN and SVGIG (reference sequence). In nucleotides, the CDR3 is TGTGCCTGGAGACAGGACAGGGGTTTTGGCGGCTACACCTTC. Protein: CAWRQDRGFGGYTF.

In this sample, this clone turned up many times. The J gene is TRBJ1-1, the V gene TRBV19; 7 nucleotides line up with TRBD1. CDR1 is LNHDA and CDR2 is SQIVND in the germline V gene (reference sequence). V shed 5 bases and J 4 bases; nucleotides not matched to a gene: 4. CDR3 size: 13 residues. CDR3 nucleotides: TGTGCCAGTAGTGGGACAGTCATCACTGAAGCTTTCTTT. Protein product: CASSGTVITEAFF. Full variable domain (remainder filled in from reference TRBV19 and TRBJ1-1): DGGITQSPKYLFRKEGQNVTLSCEQNLNHDAMYWYRQDPGQGLRLIYYSQIVNDFQKGDIAEGYSVSREKKESFPLTVTSAQKNPTAFYLCASSGTVITEAFFGQGTRLTVV.

The chain couples TRBV11-2 to TRBJ2-7, with 7 bases identical to TRBD2. Trimming took 0 bases from V and 5 from J; bases not matched to a gene: 7. This CDR3 has 15 residues. Looked up from germline, CDR1 is SGHAT and CDR2 is FQNNGV. CDR3 sequence reads: CASSLDISGNHEQYF. The CDR3 coding sequence is TGTGCCAGCAGCTTAGATATCAGCGGGAACCACGAGCAGTACTTC.

This chain links TRBV2 with TRBJ2-7, with a weak D call TRBD1 (6 bases). The CDR3 totals 14 residues. The V and J ends lost 1 base and 7 bases respectively, with 14 bases between them. Germline CDR1 SNHLY, CDR2 FYNNEI. In DNA form, the CDR3 reads TGTGCCAGCAGTGAAGGGGGGCATTTAGGTGAGCAGTACTTC. The encoded protein is CASSEGGHLGEQYF.

This sequence joins TRBV28 and TRBJ1-1, with a tentative D call TRBD1 (6 bases). Trimming shortened V by 6 bases and J by 6 bases, and 14 bases separated the two germline ends. The CDR3 is 13 residues long. The germline CDR1 and CDR2 sequences are MDHEN and SYDVKM. CDR3 sequence (DNA): TGTGCCAGCAGGGAAGTACAGGGTGCTGAAGCTTTCTTT. Translating gives CASREVQGAEAFF.

Points on this clone: In the same sample, other DNA sequences code for this CDR3. The rearrangement uses TRBV30 and TRBJ1-2; D is perhaps TRBD1 (5 bases). The CDR3 has 12 residues. CDR1 and CDR2 (germline): GTSNPN, SVGIG (reference sequence). V lost 3 bases to trimming and J lost 7 bases, with 12 bases between them. As DNA, the CDR3 is TGTGCCTGGAGGTCGGGGGTCGGTGGCTACACCTTC. Protein product: CAWRSGVGGYTF.

This CDR3 is CASSLGQITGNTIYF. Here the CDR3 DNA reads TGTGCCAGCAGTCTTGGACAGATTACTGGAAACACCATATATTTT. The rearrangement links TRBV6-5 to TRBJ1-3, with a tentative D call TRBD1 (6 bases). The CDR3 contains 15 residues. The germline V and J ends were trimmed by 5 bases and 2 bases, with 13 bases remaining between them. Germline values: CDR1 MNHEY, CDR2 SVGAGI.

V and J are TRBV10-3 and TRBJ1-5; 10 bases fit TRBD1. V gave up 5 bases and J gave up 6 bases; unmatched junction bases: 7. The germline V gene encodes CDR1 ENHRY and CDR2 SYGVKD. This CDR3 has 15 residues. DNA for the CDR3: TGTGCCATCAGTTCGCGACAGGGGGCGAGTCAGCCCCAGCATTTT. Encoded protein: CAISSRQGASQPQHF.

The rearrangement joins TRBV11-3 to TRBJ2-7, with D perhaps TRBD2 (6 bases). The CDR3 totals 14 residues. Germline V gene sequence: CDR1 SGHNT, CDR2 YENEEA. With 5 bases removed from V and 3 bases from J, the gap between germline ends came to 14 bases. CDR3 sequence: CASSESWGVYEQYF. CDR3 bases: TGTGCCAGCAGCGAATCGTGGGGGGTCTACGAGCAGTACTTC. The full variable domain, in which reference TRBV11-3 and TRBJ2-7 provide the parts outside the CDR3, is EAGVVQSPRYKIIEKKQPVAFWCNPISGHNTLYWYLQNLGQGPELLIRYENEEAVDDSQLPKDRFSAERLKGVDSTLKIQPAELGDSAVYLCASSESWGVYEQYFGPGTRLTVT.

V is TRBV5-1 and J is TRBJ2-7; tentatively, D is TRBD1 (6 bases). With 0 bases removed from V and 2 bases from J, the gap between germline ends came to 9 bases. This CDR3 comprises 14 residues. CDR1 is SGHRS and CDR2 is YFSETQ in the germline V gene. Here the CDR3 reads CASSLGDIAYEQYF. DNA of the CDR3: TGCGCCAGCAGCTTGGGGGACATTGCCTACGAGCAGTACTTC.

The J gene is TRBJ2-7, the V gene TRBV5-1; D is perhaps TRBD2 (5 bases). Trimming left V 0 bases short and J 3 bases short, with 10 bases between. Germline CDR1 and CDR2: SGHRS and YFSETQ. The CDR3 totals 14 residues. The CDR3 spells CASSLGGLNYEQYF. The CDR3 DNA follows: TGCGCCAGCAGCTTGGGCGGACTGAACTACGAGCAGTACTTC.